The 15 T cell receptor beta chains given below trace back to one sample, sequenced in a study of blood T cell repertoires in COVID-19. The method was immunoSEQ multiplex PCR; TCRdb's version includes in-frame clones alone and lacks a portion of them. Here the sample spans approximately 210,000 clones, around nine tenths being singletons. The specimen sequenced was PBMCs or T cells enriched from blood (not recorded which). The receptors originated from a woman between 45 and 60 years old with acute COVID-19.

This clone was seen just once. This rearrangement joins TRBV6-2 or TRBV6-3 to TRBJ1-2, with D possibly matching TRBD1 (6 bases). Germline V gives CDR1 MNHEY, CDR2 SVGEGT. V was shortened by 2 bases and J by 0 bases, with 13 bases between the two germline ends. The CDR3 runs 16 residues. Here the CDR3 DNA reads TGTGCCAGCAGTTACCCTACGGACAGACCTAACTATGGCTACACCTTC. It encodes CASSYPTDRPNYGYTF.

This chain's CDR3 is CASGVRTSGRIQSSYNEQFF. Here the CDR3 DNA reads TGTGCCAGCGGTGTGCGGACTAGCGGGAGAATCCAAAGCTCCTACAATGAGCAGTTCTTC. The chain links TRBV28 to TRBJ2-1; the match to TRBD2 covers 13 bases. V was pared by 8 bases and J by 0 bases, with 16 bases of the junction left unmatched. This CDR3 has 20 residues. Germline V gives CDR1 MDHEN, CDR2 SYDVKM.

The chain uses TRBV30 and TRBJ2-1; 9 nucleotides line up with TRBD2. Germline loops: CDR1 GTSNPN, CDR2 SVGIG (reference sequence). The V gene end was trimmed by 1 base and the J gene end by 2 bases; junction bases not matched to a gene: 9. The CDR3 extends over 17 amino acids. The CDR3 coding sequence is TGTGCCTGGAGTGCCCTTCATGCGGGAGGGCCCTACAATGAGCAGTTCTTC. This gives the protein CAWSALHAGGPYNEQFF.

This clone occurred once. The V gene is TRBV7-9, the J gene TRBJ1-2; possible D gene TRBD1, 6 bases. The V and J ends lost 7 bases and 5 bases respectively, with 26 bases between them. Germline lookup yields CDR1 SEHNR and CDR2 FQNEAQ (reference sequence). This CDR3 comprises 17 residues. The CDR3 spells CASTIRQVVGRTYGYTF. The CDR3 DNA reads TGTGCCAGCACCATCCGACAGGTTGTCGGGCGAACTTATGGCTACACCTTC.

The J gene is TRBJ2-7, the V gene TRBV18; 12 bases line up with TRBD2. The J segment lost 1 base and the V segment lost 0 bases, leaving 4 bases of the junction unmatched. CDR3 length: 17 residues. Germline values: CDR1 KGHSH, CDR2 LQKENI. The CDR3 sequence: CASSPPSLAGGSYEQYF. CDR3 DNA: TGTGCCAGCTCACCACCGTCTCTAGCGGGAGGGTCCTACGAGCAGTACTTC.

The chain is built from TRBV21-1 and TRBJ2-3; the table's D gene call, TRBD2, was not cross checked with the DNA. TRBV21-1 is a pseudogene locus. The CDR3 is 15 amino acids. In DNA form, the CDR3 reads TGTGCCAGCAGCGCTAGCCGGGAAAGCACAGATACGCAGTATTTT. Translating it yields CASSASRESTDTQYF.

The rearrangement joins TRBV5-1 to TRBJ2-5; the D gene is possibly TRBD2 (6 bases). CDR3 length: 14 residues. Per germline, CDR1 SGHRS and CDR2 YFSETQ. Trimming took 2 bases from V and 1 from J, leaving 9 bases between them. The CDR3 DNA follows: TGCGCCAGCAGCTTTAGGGAGGCCCAAGAGACCCAGTACTTC. It translates to CASSFREAQETQYF.

This sequence joins TRBV2 and TRBJ1-1; D is possibly TRBD1 (5 bases). The CDR3 sequence is 13 residues long. Deletions cut 3 bases from V and 13 bases from J, with 18 bases between. The germline V gene encodes CDR1 SNHLY and CDR2 FYNNEI. CDR3 nucleotides: TGTGCCAGCAGTGACCCAGGGATCCGCCAGGATTTCTTT. Residues: CASSDPGIRQDFF.

The rearrangement uses TRBV2 and TRBJ1-3; D might be TRBD1 (6 bases). There are 15 residues in the CDR3. Between the trimmed V and J ends, which lost 6 bases and 0 bases, there was a span of 12 bases. Germline values: CDR1 SNHLY, CDR2 FYNNEI. For the CDR3, the DNA is TGTGCCAGCAGGACAGGAATATTCTCTGGAAACACCATATATTTT. Its translation: CASRTGIFSGNTIYF.

CDR3 in DNA: TGTGCCAGCAGCTTAGCGGTTTTTGTTGCTAGCTCCTACGAGCAGTACTTC. Translation: CASSLAVFVASSYEQYF. The rearrangement uses TRBV7-9 and TRBJ2-7; D gene ambiguous. Germline V gene data show CDR1 as SEHNR and CDR2 as FQNEAQ (reference sequence). The CDR3 sequence is 17 residues long. Trimming shortened V by 0 bases and J by 0 bases, and 15 bases separated the two germline ends.

Turning to this clone: Sequence at one end of the junction differs from germline and may be a read error. The gene calls are TRBV11-2 and TRBJ2-5; no reliable D call. This CDR3 contains 14 residues. The germline V gene has CDR1 SGHAT and CDR2 FQNNGV. The CDR3 nucleotides read TGTGCTAGCAGCTTAGCCCTGTCCCAAGAGACCCAGTACTTC. Translation gives CASSLALSQETQYF. Combining the CDR3 with reference TRBV11-2 and TRBJ2-5 gives the whole variable domain EAGVAQSPRYKIIEKRQSVAFWCNPISGHATLYWYQQILGQGPKLLIQFQNNGVVDDSQLPKDRFSAERLKGVDSTLKIQPAKLEDSAVYLCASSLALSQETQYFGPGTRLLVL.

The rearrangement joins TRBV5-5 to TRBJ2-3, with 9 bases matching TRBD2. V lost 4 bases and J lost 5; bases outside the gene matches: 8. The CDR3 covers 15 residues. Germline V gene sequence: CDR1 SGHKS, CDR2 YYEKEE (reference sequence). CDR3 coding DNA: TGTGCCAGCAGCACGCTAGCGGGAAGGGGAGATACGCAGTATTTT. Amino acid sequence: CASSTLAGRGDTQYF. Full variable domain (outside the CDR3, taken from reference TRBV5-5 and TRBJ2-3): DAGVTQSPTHLIKTRGQQVTLRCSPISGHKSVSWYQQVLGQGPQFIFQYYEKEERGRGNFPDRFSARQFPNYSSELNVNALLLGDSALYLCASSTLAGRGDTQYFGPGTRLTVL.

This clone was picked up one time. Written as DNA, the CDR3 is TGTGCCAGCAGCTCCCGACAGGACGCGGATGCTTTCTTT. The encoded protein is CASSSRQDADAFF. The rearrangement joins TRBV7-9 to TRBJ1-1, with TRBD1 as a possible D gene (6 bases). Germline assignment: CDR1 SEHNR and CDR2 FQNEAQ (reference sequence). This CDR3 is built from 13 residues. V shed 4 bases and J shed 11 bases, with 17 bases lying between them.

The chain couples TRBV19 to TRBJ2-7, with a tentative D call TRBD1 (6 bases). With 4 bases removed from V and 0 bases from J, the gap between germline ends came to 19 bases. Germline lookup yields CDR1 LNHDA and CDR2 SQIVND (reference sequence). This CDR3 contains 17 residues. The DNA for the CDR3 is TGTGCCAGTAGTACGATACTCCTCGACAGGAGCTCCTACGAGCAGTACTTC. This sequence encodes CASSTILLDRSSYEQYF.

V is TRBV4-2 and J is TRBJ2-7, with 11 bases aligning to TRBD2. The V gene end was trimmed by 0 bases and the J gene end by 3 bases; junction bases not matched to a gene: 1. Germline V lookup: CDR1 LGHNA, CDR2 YNFKEQ. This CDR3 is built from 15 residues. DNA of the CDR3: TGTGCCAGCAGCCAAGAACTAGCGGGAGTCTACGAGCAGTACTTC. This translates into CASSQELAGVYEQYF.